One and the same sample provided the 5 T cell receptor beta chains below, sequenced in a study of regulatory T cells in long-lasting Graves disease. Both iRepertoire HTBI primers and Arm-PCR of CDR3 regions were used to build the TCR beta libraries. TCRdb re-analysed the multiplex PCR reads in MiXCR, keeping a single row per CDR3 protein. The sample lists approximately 300,000 distinct CDR3 sequences, 18% occurring once. The time point denotes: newly diagnosed GD, antithyroid drugs for less than 3 months. PBMC-extracted RNA yielded the TCR library. This material consisted of peripheral blood mononuclear cells (PBMCs), taken at new diagnosis, from a patient treated with antithyroid drugs. These receptors were collected from a female donor with Graves disease.

Note on this clonotype: With a much larger clone just one base away, this may be a read error. A read error is likely, as this CDR3 ends without the conserved phenylalanine or tryptophan. No DNA is shown, since the ends of the CDR3 on it are uncertain; the CDR3 is the one TCRdb lists. V usage is TRBV12-3 or TRBV12-4 and J usage is TRBJ1-2; the table's TRBD1 call for D was not verified on the DNA. Termini included, the CDR3 measures 12 amino acids. CDR3 region: CASSLGGIVGTI.

About this clonotype: At one boundary the junction diverges from the germline segment, which might be a read error. V and J are TRBV5-1 and TRBJ2-2; perhaps TRBD1 as D (6 bases). Looked up from germline, CDR1 is SGHRS and CDR2 is YFSETQ. This CDR3 contains 16 residues. The CDR3 DNA follows: TGCGCCAGCAGCCCCTGGACAGAACCGAACACCGGGGAGCTGTCTTTT. This gives the protein CASSPWTEPNTGELSF.

A few counts support this clonotype. The chain uses TRBV29-1 and TRBJ1-2, with D uncertain. There are 9 residues in the CDR3. V was clipped by 3 bases and J by 12 bases, with 8 bases between them. Per the germline V gene, CDR1 is SQVTM and CDR2 is ANQGSEA. The CDR3 DNA reads TGCAGCGTTGATCTGGGTAACACCTTC. It translates to CSVDLGNTF.

The table lists this clonotype with many counts. The chain couples TRBV25-1 to TRBJ1-1, with no clear D. The CDR3 extends over 13 amino acids. Germline V gene data show CDR1 as MGHDK and CDR2 as SYGVNS. The germline V and J ends were trimmed by 1 base and 1 base, with 4 bases remaining between them. CDR3 protein: CASSESANTEAFF. The CDR3, as DNA: TGTGCCAGCAGTGAATCGGCGAACACTGAAGCTTTCTTT.

V usage is TRBV12-3 or TRBV12-4 and J usage is TRBJ2-7; 9 bases map to TRBD2. The V segment lost 4 bases and the J segment 9 bases; nucleotides outside the gene matches: 10. CDR3 size: 14 residues. The CDR3 DNA is TGTGCCAGCAGTTCTTCTGGGACTAGCAGGAGGCAGTACTTC. Translated, it gives CASSSSGTSRRQYF.